Following are 2 T cell receptor beta chains from one sample sequenced in a study of cytomegalovirus exposure and HLA in healthy donors. The primer mix had 60 Vbeta and 13 Jbeta primers. This table comes from immunoSEQ multiplex PCR, and its TCRdb copy is limited to in-frame clones, with some not included. The profile shows some 100,000 clones, 75% of them singletons. Sequenced input: PBMCs. These receptors all stem from a man aged 50 to 59 in good health and CMV-seronegative.

V usage is TRBV7-2 and J usage is TRBJ2-2; 7 nucleotides align to TRBD1. Losses at the gene ends were 4 bases for V and 7 bases for J; bases not matched to a gene: 9. The CDR3 runs 15 residues. Germline values: CDR1 SGHTA, CDR2 FQGNSA. The CDR3 coding sequence is TGTGCCAGCAGCTCCCGACAGGGCGGTATCGGGGAGCTGTTTTTT. Protein: CASSSRQGGIGELFF. Drawing the rest from reference TRBV7-2 and TRBJ2-2, the complete variable domain is GAGVSQSPSNKVTEKGKDVELRCDPISGHTALYWYRQSLGQGLEFLIYFQGNSAPDKSGLPSDRFSAERTGGSVSTLTIQRTQQEDSAVYLCASSSRQGGIGELFFGEGSRLTVL.

The chain is built from TRBV5-1 and TRBJ2-1, with TRBD2 matching over 12 bases. The CDR3 totals 17 residues. Germline trimming cut 0 bases from V and 9 bases from J; bases unmatched to any gene: 10. Germline CDR1 reads SGHRS; CDR2 reads YFSETQ. Written as DNA, the CDR3 is TGCGCCAGCAGCTTGGCCTCCGTACTAGCGGGAGGCAGTGAGCAGTTCTTC. Translation: CASSLASVLAGGSEQFF. The whole variable domain, remainder taken from reference TRBV5-1 and TRBJ2-1, is KAGVTQTPRYLIKTRGQQVTLSCSPISGHRSVSWYQQTPGQGLQFLFEYFSETQRNKGNFPGRFSGRQFSNSRSEMNVSTLELGDSALYLCASSLASVLAGGSEQFFGPGTRLTVL.